This TCR beta chain was obtained from a study of graft-versus-host responses after intestinal transplantation. Study information: Each recipient received anti-thymocyte globulin induction, then tacrolimus and steroids for 2 to 4 years. Study results and caveats: Recipient marrow contained GvH clones, some of which appeared first in ileum or blood. Peak GvH clone levels in circulation were associated with early post-transplant HvG declines.

Some clones are missing from TCRdb's copy, which holds only in-frame ones; the method was immunoSEQ multiplex PCR. The sample contains tens of thousands of clones, 80% to 95% of which appear only once. As for this clone: Its antigen is as yet unknown.

Between the trimmed V and J ends, which lost 3 bases and 5 bases, there was a span of 17 bases. The CDR3 is made up of 15 amino acids. The germline gives CDR1 SGHDT, CDR2 YYEEEE. This receptor was obtained from a human donor who received an intestinal transplant. The V call is TRBV5-6, the J call TRBJ2-5; perhaps TRBD1 as D (6 bases). This specimen consisted of unstimulated CD8+ T cells sorted from spleen or lymph node cells, obtained before intestinal transplant. Here the CDR3 DNA reads TGTGCCAGCAGCTATGCCCCGGACAGTTTGGAGACCCAGTACTTC. Translation: CASSYAPDSLETQYF.